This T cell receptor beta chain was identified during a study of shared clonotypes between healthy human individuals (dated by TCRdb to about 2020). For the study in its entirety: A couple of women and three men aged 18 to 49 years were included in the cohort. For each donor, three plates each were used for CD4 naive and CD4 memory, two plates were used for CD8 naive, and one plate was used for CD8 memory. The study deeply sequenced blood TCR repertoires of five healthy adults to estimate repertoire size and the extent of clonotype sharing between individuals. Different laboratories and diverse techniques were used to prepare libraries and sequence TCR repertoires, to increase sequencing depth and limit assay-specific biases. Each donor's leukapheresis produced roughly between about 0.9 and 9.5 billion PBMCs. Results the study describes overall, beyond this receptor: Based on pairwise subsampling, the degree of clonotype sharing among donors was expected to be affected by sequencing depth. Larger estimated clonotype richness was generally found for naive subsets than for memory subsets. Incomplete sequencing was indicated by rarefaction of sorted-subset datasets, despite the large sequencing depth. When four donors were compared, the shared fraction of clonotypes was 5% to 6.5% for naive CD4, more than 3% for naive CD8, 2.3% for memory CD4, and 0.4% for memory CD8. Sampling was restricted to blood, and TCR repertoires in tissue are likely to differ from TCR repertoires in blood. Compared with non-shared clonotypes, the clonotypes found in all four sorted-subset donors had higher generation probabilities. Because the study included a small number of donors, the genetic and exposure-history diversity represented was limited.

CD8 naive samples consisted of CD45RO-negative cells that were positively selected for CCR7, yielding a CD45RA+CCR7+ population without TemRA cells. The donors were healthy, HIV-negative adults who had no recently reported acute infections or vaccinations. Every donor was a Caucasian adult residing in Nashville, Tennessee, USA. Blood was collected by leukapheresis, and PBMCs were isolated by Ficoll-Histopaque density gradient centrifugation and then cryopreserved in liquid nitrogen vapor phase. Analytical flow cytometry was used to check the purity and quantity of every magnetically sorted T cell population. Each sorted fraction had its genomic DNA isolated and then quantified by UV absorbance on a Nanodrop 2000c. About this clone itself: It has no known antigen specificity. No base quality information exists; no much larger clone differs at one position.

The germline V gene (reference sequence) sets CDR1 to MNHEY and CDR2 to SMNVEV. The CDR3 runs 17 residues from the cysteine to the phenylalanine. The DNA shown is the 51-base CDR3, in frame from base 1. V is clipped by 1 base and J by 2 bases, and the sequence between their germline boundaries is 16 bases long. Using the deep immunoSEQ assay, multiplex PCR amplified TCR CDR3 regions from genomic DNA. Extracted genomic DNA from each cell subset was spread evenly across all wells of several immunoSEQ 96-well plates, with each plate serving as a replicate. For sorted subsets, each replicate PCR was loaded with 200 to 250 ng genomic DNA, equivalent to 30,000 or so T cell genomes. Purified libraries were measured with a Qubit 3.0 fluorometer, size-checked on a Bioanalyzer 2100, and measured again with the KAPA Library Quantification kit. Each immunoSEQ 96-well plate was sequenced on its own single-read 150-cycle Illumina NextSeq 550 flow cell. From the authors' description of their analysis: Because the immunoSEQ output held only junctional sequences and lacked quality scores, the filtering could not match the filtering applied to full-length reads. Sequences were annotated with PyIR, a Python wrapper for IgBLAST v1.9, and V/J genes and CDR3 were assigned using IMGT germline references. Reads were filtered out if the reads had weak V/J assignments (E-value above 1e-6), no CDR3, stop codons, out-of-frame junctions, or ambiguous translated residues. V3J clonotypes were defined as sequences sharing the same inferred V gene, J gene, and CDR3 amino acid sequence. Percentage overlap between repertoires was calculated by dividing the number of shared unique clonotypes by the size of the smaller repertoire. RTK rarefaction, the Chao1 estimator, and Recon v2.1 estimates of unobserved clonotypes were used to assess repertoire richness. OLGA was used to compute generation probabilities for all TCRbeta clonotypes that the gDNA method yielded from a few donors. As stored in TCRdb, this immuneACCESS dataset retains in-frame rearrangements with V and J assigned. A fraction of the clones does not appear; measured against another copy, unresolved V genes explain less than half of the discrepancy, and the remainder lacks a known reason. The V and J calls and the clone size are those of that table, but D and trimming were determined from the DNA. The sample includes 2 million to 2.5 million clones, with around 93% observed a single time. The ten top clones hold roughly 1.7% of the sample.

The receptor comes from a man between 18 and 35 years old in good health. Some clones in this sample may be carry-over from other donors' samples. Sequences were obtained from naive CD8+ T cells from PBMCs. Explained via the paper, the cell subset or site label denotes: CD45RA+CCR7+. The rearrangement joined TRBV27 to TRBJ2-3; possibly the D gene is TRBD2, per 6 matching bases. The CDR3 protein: CASSLLSLGGSTDTQYF. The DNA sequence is TGTGCCAGCAGTTTATTATCCCTAGGAGGGTCCACAGATACGCAGTATTTT.